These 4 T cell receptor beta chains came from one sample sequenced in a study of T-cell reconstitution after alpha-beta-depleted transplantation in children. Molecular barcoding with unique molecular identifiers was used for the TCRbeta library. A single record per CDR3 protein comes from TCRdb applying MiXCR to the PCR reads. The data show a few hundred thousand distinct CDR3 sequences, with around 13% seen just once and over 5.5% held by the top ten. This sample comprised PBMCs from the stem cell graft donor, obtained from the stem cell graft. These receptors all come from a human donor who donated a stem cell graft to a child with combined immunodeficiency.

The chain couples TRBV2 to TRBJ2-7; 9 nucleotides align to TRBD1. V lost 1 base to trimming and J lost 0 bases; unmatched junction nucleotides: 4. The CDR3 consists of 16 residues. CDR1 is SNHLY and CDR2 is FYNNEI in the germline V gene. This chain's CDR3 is CASSEVRGQGSYEQYF. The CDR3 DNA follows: TGTGCCAGCAGTGAAGTGCGGGGACAGGGCTCCTACGAGCAGTACTTC.

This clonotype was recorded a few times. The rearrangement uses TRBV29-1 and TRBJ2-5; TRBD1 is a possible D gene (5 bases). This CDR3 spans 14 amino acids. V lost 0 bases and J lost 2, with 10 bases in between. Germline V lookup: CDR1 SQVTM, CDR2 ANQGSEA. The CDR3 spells CSVEDATEQETQYF. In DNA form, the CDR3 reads TGCAGCGTTGAAGACGCGACAGAACAAGAGACCCAGTACTTC.

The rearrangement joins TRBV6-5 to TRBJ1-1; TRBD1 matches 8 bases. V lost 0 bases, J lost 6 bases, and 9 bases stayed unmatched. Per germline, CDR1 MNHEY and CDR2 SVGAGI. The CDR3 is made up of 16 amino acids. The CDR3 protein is CASSYSHSTGAPEAFF. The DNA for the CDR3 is TGTGCCAGCAGTTACTCTCATTCGACAGGGGCCCCTGAAGCTTTCTTT.

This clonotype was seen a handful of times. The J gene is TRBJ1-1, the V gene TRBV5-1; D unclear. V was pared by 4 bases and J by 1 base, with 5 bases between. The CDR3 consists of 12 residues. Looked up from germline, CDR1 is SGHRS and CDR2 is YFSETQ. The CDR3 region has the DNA TGCGCCAGCAGCGCCAAGAACACTGAAGCTTTCTTT. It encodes CASSAKNTEAFF.